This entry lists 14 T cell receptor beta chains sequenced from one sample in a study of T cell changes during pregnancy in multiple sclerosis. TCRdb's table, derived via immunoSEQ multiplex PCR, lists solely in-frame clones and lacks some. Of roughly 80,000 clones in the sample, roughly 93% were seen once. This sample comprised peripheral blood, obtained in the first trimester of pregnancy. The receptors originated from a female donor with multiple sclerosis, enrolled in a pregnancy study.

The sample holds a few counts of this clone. The CDR3 loop is CAASSGGGYNEQFF. The CDR3 region has the DNA TGTGCCGCCTCTAGCGGGGGGGGTTACAATGAGCAGTTCTTC. The V gene is TRBV30, the J gene TRBJ2-1; the match to TRBD2 covers 12 bases. Germline trimming cut 8 bases from V and 4 bases from J; bases unmatched to any gene: 6. The CDR3 contains 14 residues. Germline assignment: CDR1 GTSNPN and CDR2 SVGIG (reference sequence).

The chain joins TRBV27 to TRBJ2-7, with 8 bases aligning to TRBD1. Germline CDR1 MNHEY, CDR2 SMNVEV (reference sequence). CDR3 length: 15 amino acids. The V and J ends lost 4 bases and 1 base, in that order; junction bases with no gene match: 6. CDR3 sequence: CASSSPGQGSYEQYF. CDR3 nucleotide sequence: TGTGCCAGCAGTTCCCCCGGACAGGGTTCCTACGAGCAGTACTTC.

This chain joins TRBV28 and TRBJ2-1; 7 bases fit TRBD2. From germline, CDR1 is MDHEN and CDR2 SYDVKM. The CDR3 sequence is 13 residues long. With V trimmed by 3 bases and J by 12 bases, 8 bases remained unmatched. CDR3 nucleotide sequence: TGTGCCAGCAGTTTGGGTGGACTAGATAGGCAGTTCTTC. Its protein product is CASSLGGLDRQFF.

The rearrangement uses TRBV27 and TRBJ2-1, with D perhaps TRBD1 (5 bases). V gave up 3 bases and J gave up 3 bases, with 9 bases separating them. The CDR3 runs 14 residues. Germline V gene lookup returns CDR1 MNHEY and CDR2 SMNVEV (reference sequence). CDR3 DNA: TGTGCCAGCAGTTTCGCTAGGGGCTACAATGAGCAGTTCTTC. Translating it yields CASSFARGYNEQFF.

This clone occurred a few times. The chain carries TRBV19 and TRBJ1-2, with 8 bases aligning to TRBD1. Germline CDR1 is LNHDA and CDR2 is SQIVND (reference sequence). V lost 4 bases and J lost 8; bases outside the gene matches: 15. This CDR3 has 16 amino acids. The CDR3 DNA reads TGTGCCAGTAGTACCCTTCGCTCCGACAGGGGCTCAGGCTACACCTTC. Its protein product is CASSTLRSDRGSGYTF. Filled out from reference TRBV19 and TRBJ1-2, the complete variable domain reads DGGITQSPKYLFRKEGQNVTLSCEQNLNHDAMYWYRQDPGQGLRLIYYSQIVNDFQKGDIAEGYSVSREKKESFPLTVTSAQKNPTAFYLCASSTLRSDRGSGYTFGSGTRLTVV.

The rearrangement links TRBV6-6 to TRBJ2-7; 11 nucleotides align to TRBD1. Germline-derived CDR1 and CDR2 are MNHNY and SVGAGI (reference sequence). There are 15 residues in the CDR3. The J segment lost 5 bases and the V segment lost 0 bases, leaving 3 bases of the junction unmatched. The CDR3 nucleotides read TGTGCCAGCAGTTACTCAGGGACAGGGGGGAACGAGCAGTACTTC. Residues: CASSYSGTGGNEQYF.

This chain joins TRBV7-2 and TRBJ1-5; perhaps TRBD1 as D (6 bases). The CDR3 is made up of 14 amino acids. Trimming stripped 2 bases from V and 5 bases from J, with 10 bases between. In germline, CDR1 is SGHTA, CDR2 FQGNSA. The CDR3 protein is CASSLRGGDQPQHF. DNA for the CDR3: TGTGCCAGCAGCTTAAGAGGGGGAGATCAGCCCCAGCATTTT.

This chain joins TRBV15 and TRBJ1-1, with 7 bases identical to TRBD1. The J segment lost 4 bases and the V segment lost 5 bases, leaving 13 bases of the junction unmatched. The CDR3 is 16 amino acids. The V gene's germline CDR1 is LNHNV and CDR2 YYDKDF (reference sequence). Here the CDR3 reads CATSQFTSAGGTEAFF. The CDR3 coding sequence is TGTGCCACCAGCCAATTTACCTCTGCAGGGGGCACTGAAGCTTTCTTT. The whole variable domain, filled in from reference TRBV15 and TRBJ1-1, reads DAMVIQNPRYQVTQFGKPVTLSCSQTLNHNVMYWYQQKSSQAPKLLFHYYDKDFNNEADTPDNFQSRRPNTSFCFLDIRSPGLGDTAMYLCATSQFTSAGGTEAFFGQGTRLTVV.

CDR3 protein: CASSPGRGGGTDTQYF. The DNA for the CDR3 is TGTGCCAGCAGCCCCGGCCGAGGGGGGGGCACAGATACGCAGTATTTT. The chain carries TRBV7-7 and TRBJ2-3; tentatively, D is TRBD2 (7 bases). The CDR3 contains 16 residues. Trimming stripped 5 bases from V and 1 base from J, with 16 bases between. The germline V gene encodes CDR1 SSHAT and CDR2 FNYEAQ (reference sequence).

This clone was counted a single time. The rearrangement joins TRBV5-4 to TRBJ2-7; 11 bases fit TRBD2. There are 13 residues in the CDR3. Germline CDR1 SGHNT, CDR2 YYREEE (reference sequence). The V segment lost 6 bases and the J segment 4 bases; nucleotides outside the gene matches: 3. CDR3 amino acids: CASMTSGTYEQYF. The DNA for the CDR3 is TGTGCCAGCATGACTAGCGGGACTTACGAGCAGTACTTC. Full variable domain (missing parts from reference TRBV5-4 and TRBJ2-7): ETGVTQSPTHLIKTRGQQVTLRCSSQSGHNTVSWYQQALGQGPQFIFQYYREEENGRGNFPPRFSGLQFPNYSSELNVNALELDDSALYLCASMTSGTYEQYFGPGTRLTVT.

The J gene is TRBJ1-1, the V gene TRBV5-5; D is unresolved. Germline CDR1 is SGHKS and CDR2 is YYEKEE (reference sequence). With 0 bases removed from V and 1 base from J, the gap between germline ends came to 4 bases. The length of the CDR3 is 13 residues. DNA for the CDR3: TGTGCCAGCAGCTTGGGCAGGAACACTGAAGCTTTCTTT. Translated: CASSLGRNTEAFF. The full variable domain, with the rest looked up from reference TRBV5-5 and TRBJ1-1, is DAGVTQSPTHLIKTRGQQVTLRCSPISGHKSVSWYQQVLGQGPQFIFQYYEKEERGRGNFPDRFSARQFPNYSSELNVNALLLGDSALYLCASSLGRNTEAFFGQGTRLTVV.

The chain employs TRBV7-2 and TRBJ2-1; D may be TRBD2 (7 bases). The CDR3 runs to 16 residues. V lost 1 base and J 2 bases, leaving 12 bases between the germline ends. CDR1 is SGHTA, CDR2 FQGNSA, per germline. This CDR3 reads CASSLDRGGAYNEQFF. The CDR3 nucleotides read TGTGCCAGCAGCTTAGATAGGGGGGGGGCCTACAATGAGCAGTTCTTC.

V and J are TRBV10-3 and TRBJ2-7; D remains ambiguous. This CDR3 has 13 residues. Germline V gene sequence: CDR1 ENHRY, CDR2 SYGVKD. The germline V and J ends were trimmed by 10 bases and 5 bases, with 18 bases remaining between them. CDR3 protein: CATTVGPTHEQYF. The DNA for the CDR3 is TGTGCCACGACGGTGGGCCCCACTCACGAGCAGTACTTC.

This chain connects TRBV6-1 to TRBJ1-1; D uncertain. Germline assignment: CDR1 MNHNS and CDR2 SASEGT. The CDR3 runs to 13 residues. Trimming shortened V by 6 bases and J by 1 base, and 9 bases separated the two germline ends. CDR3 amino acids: CASRKTANTEAFF. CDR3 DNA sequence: TGTGCCAGCAGGAAAACAGCGAACACTGAAGCTTTCTTT.